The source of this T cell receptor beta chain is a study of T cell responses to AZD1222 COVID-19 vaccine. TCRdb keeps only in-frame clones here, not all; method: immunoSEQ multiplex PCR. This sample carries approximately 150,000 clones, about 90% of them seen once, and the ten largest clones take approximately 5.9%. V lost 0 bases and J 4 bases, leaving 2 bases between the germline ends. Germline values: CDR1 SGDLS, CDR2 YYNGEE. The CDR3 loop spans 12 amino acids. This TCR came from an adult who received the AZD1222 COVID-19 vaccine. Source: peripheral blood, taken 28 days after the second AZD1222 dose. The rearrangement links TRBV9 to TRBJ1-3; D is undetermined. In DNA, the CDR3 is TGTGCCAGCAGCGTAGCAGGAAACACCATATATTTT. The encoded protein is CASSVAGNTIYF.